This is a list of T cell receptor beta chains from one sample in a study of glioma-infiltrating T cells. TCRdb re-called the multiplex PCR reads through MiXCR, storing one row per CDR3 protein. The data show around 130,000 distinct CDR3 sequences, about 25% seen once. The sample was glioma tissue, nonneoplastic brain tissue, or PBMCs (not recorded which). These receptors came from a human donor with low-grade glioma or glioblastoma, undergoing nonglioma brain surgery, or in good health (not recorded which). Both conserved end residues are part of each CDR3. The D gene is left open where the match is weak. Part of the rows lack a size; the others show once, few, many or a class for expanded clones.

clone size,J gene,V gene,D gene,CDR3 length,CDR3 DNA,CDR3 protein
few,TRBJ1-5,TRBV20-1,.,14,TGCAGTGCTAGACCGGGGACGAGCAATCAGCCCCAGCATTTT,CSARPGTSNQPQHF
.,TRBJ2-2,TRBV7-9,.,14,TGTGCCAGCAGCCCAGACTTGAACACCGGGGAGCTGTTTTTT,CASSPDLNTGELFF
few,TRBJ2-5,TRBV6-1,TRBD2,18,TGTGCCAGCAGTCCCACGCCGGGACTAGGCGCCGCTGAAGAGACCCAGTACTTC,CASSPTPGLGAAEETQYF
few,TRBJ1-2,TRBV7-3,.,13,TGTGCCAGCAGCTTAACAACACAGTCTGGCTACACCTTC,CASSLTTQSGYTF
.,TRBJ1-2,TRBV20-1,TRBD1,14,TGCAGTGCTAGTCAGGGGGATAGCGACTATGGCTACACCTTC,CSASQGDSDYGYTF
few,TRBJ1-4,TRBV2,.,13,TGTGCCAGCAGTGGAGGGCACAGCGAAAAACTGTTTTTT,CASSGGHSEKLFF
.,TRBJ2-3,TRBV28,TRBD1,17,TGTGCCAGCAGCCGCCCGCCGGGACAGGGAGCGACAGATACGCAGTATTTT,CASSRPPGQGATDTQYF
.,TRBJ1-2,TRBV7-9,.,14,TGTGCCAGCAGCTTAGGACAAGCCCCCCATGGCTACACCTTC,CASSLGQAPHGYTF
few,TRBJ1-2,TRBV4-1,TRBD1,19,TGCGCCAGCAGCCAAGGATGGGACAGTGTTATACGCCGCCGCTATGGCTACACCTTC,CASSQGWDSVIRRRYGYTF
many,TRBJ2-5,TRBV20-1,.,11,TGCAGTGCCGCAGGGCAAGAGACCCAGTACTTC,CSAAGQETQYF
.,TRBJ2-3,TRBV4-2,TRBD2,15,TGTGCCAGCAGCCAGACTAGCGGGGACACAGATACGCAGTATTTT,CASSQTSGDTDTQYF
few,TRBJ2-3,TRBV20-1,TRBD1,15,TGCAGTGCTAGAAAGGACAGGGCCGACACCGATACGCAGTATTTT,CSARKDRADTDTQYF